This T cell receptor beta chain was sequenced in a study of blood T cell repertoires in COVID-19. Germline V gives CDR1 SNHLY, CDR2 FYNNEI. The CDR3 has 12 amino acids. V lost 7 bases and J 2 bases, leaving 6 bases between the germline ends. In the source study's methods: From reference gene primer amplification, estimates of nucleated cell counts were derived. Sequencing was performed with immunoSEQ multiplex PCR; in TCRdb, only in-frame clones are kept and a portion is missing. That table is the source of V, J and clone size, and D and trimming were worked out from the DNA. The sample lists 150,000 to 200,000 clones, about four fifths occurring once.

What was sequenced was PBMCs or T cells enriched from blood (not recorded which). The chain carries TRBV2 and TRBJ1-5; D remains unclear. This receptor was obtained from a woman aged 55-75 years who had recovered from COVID-19. The CDR3 region is CASKGGNQPQHF. DNA for the CDR3: TGTGCCAGCAAGGGAGGCAATCAGCCCCAGCATTTT.